Following are 5 T cell receptor beta chains from one sample sequenced in a study of early T cells in non-severe SARS-CoV-2 infection. TCRdb re-derived calls from the 5' RACE reads in MiXCR, one entry per CDR3 protein. The sample carries 70,000 to 80,000 distinct CDR3 sequences, roughly 12% recorded once. The sample consisted of whole blood, taken at baseline. The origin of the receptors is an adult who was a healthcare worker with PCR-confirmed SARS-CoV-2 infection or an uninfected control (not recorded which).

Ten or more counts support this clonotype. The genes are TRBV5-4 and TRBJ1-2, with D unresolved. V lost 1 base, J lost 11 bases, and 18 bases lay in between. Germline loops: CDR1 SGHNT, CDR2 YYREEE (reference sequence). The CDR3 totals 14 residues. The CDR3, as DNA: TGTGCCAGCAGCTTGAGCTCGACATCTAAGTCGTACACCTTC. This encodes CASSLSSTSKSYTF.

The chain joins TRBV5-6 to TRBJ1-1; a possible D gene is TRBD1 (6 bases). The CDR3 consists of 16 residues. Germline V gene lookup returns CDR1 SGHDT and CDR2 YYEEEE. The V gene lost 4 bases and the J gene lost 2 bases, with 18 bases spanning the gap. In DNA form, the CDR3 reads TGTGCCAGCAGCCATCGGTCTGGGACAATTAACACTGAAGCTTTCTTT. Its translation: CASSHRSGTINTEAFF.

This clonotype came up many times. The chain employs TRBV6-2 or TRBV6-3 and TRBJ2-7; the D gene is possibly TRBD2 (5 bases). Germline CDR1 MNHEY, CDR2 SVGEGT. There are 12 residues in the CDR3. V dropped 6 bases and J dropped 6 bases, with 12 bases sitting between them. The chain's CDR3 is CASRADAGEQYF. DNA for the CDR3: TGTGCCAGCAGAGCCGACGCGGGCGAGCAGTACTTC.

The rearrangement links TRBV11-2 to TRBJ2-1, with 15 bases lining up with TRBD2. This CDR3 contains 19 residues. In germline, CDR1 is SGHAT, CDR2 FQNNGV. V lost 5 bases and J lost 1; bases outside the gene matches: 9. Here the CDR3 reads CASSMGLAGGTTSYNEQFF. DNA of the CDR3: TGTGCCAGCAGCATGGGACTAGCGGGGGGTACCACATCCTACAATGAGCAGTTCTTC.

The rearrangement links TRBV7-8 to TRBJ2-5, with a weak D call TRBD1 (5 bases). The ends were cut back, 7 bases at V and 7 bases at J, with 16 bases in the middle. This CDR3 is built from 13 residues. Germline CDR1 SGHVS, CDR2 FQNEAQ. The CDR3 DNA follows: TGTGCCAGCACCATAGTGGGGCAGGGGACCCAGTACTTC. Translation: CASTIVGQGTQYF.